The 12 T cell receptor beta chains given below trace back to one sample, sequenced in a study of cytomegalovirus exposure and HLA in healthy donors. PCR employed 60 Vbeta and 13 Jbeta primers. TCRdb's copy holds only in-frame clones and misses some; the assay was immunoSEQ multiplex PCR. This sample's table reports more than 65,000 clones. The sequenced sample was PBMCs. These TCRs come from a man aged 35 to 55 in good health and CMV-seronegative.

The chain employs TRBV5-6 and TRBJ1-2; perhaps TRBD1 as D (5 bases). The germline CDR1 and CDR2 sequences are SGHDT and YYEEEE. V shed 7 bases and J shed 2 bases, with 12 bases lying between them. The CDR3 has 13 residues. The CDR3 here is CASAGRGNYGYTF. The CDR3 DNA reads TGTGCCAGCGCGGGGAGGGGCAACTATGGCTACACCTTC.

Here the CDR3 reads CALSRGGKGYTF. The CDR3 coding sequence is TGTGCCCTCAGTCGGGGGGGTAAGGGCTACACCTTC. The chain links TRBV6-5 to TRBJ1-2, with D tentatively TRBD1 (5 bases). There are 12 residues in the CDR3. CDR1 and CDR2 from the germline V gene are MNHEY and SVGAGI. Trimming stripped 11 bases from V and 8 bases from J, with 18 bases between.

V is TRBV5-1 and J is TRBJ2-5; the match to TRBD2 covers 9 bases. The CDR3 has 16 amino acids. V was pared by 0 bases and J by 1 base, with 4 bases of the junction left unmatched. Germline V gene sequence: CDR1 SGHRS, CDR2 YFSETQ. The CDR3 DNA sequence: TGCGCCAGCAGCTTGGGACTAGCGGTGACCCAAGAGACCCAGTACTTC. It translates to CASSLGLAVTQETQYF.

The gene calls are TRBV10-1 and TRBJ2-5; 10 positions agree with TRBD2. The CDR3 runs 15 residues. The J segment lost 5 bases and the V segment lost 2 bases, leaving 5 bases of the junction unmatched. Germline-derived CDR1 and CDR2 are WNHNN and SYGVQD (reference sequence). The CDR3 bases are TGCGCCAGCAGTGAGAGCGGGGGGGCCTATGAGACCCAGTACTTC. Amino acids: CASSESGGAYETQYF.

The J gene is TRBJ1-1, the V gene TRBV7-9, with TRBD1 matching 7 bases. Germline V gene sequence: CDR1 SEHNR, CDR2 FQNEAQ (reference sequence). The CDR3 totals 15 residues. After removal of 5 bases from V and 1 base from J, the junction contained 7 bases not matched to a gene. The CDR3 is CASSPPTGTNTEAFF. The DNA of the CDR3 is TGTGCCAGCAGCCCGCCGACAGGGACGAACACTGAAGCTTTCTTT.

The gene calls are TRBV29-1 and TRBJ1-1; the D is unclear. Germline-derived CDR1 and CDR2 are SQVTM and ANQGSEA. V was pared by 4 bases and J by 11 bases, with 11 bases between. The CDR3 spans 10 residues. The CDR3 here is CSVGRTEAFF. The CDR3 coding sequence is TGCAGCGTTGGGAGGACGGAGGCTTTCTTT.

CDR3 sequence: CASKQDPSSGNTIYF. CDR3 sequence (DNA): TGCGCCAGCAAACAGGACCCAAGCTCTGGAAACACCATATATTTT. V and J are TRBV5-1 and TRBJ1-3, with D maybe TRBD1 (5 bases). Trimming took off 6 bases at V and 0 bases at J, with 13 bases between the two ends. The germline V gene encodes CDR1 SGHRS and CDR2 YFSETQ. The length of the CDR3 is 15 residues.

The V gene is TRBV6-5, the J gene TRBJ1-5; 7 bases fit TRBD1. Germline CDR1 MNHEY, CDR2 SVGAGI. The CDR3 contains 16 residues. The junction had 6 bases not matched to a gene; V was cut back by 4 bases and J by 0 bases. The DNA of the CDR3 is TGTGCCAGCAGTTCAGGACAGGAATATAGCAATCAGCCCCAGCATTTT. As protein: CASSSGQEYSNQPQHF.

The CDR3 nucleotides are TGTGCCAGCAGCGTAGGTGCACTAGCGGGGGCGCAAGAGACCCAGTACTTC. It translates to CASSVGALAGAQETQYF. The chain has TRBV9 and TRBJ2-5; TRBD2 matches at 11 bases. The germline V gene has CDR1 SGDLS and CDR2 YYNGEE. There are 17 residues in the CDR3. The V segment lost 0 bases and the J segment 2 bases; nucleotides outside the gene matches: 6.

The J gene is TRBJ2-3, the V gene TRBV2; 9 bases map to TRBD2. The germline CDR1 and CDR2 sequences are SNHLY and FYNNEI. Trimming cost V 5 bases and J 3 bases; bases outside gene matches: 12. The length of the CDR3 is 17 residues. Written as DNA, the CDR3 is TGTGCCAGCAGTACGAGCGGGGGGTTCGGTATGACAGATACGCAGTATTTT. Its protein product is CASSTSGGFGMTDTQYF.

The gene calls are TRBV30 and TRBJ1-6; possible D gene TRBD1, 6 bases. CDR1 GTSNPN and CDR2 SVGIG come from the germline V gene (reference sequence). The CDR3 sequence is 14 residues long. V lost 3 bases and J lost 9, with 15 bases in between. The CDR3 region is CAWRGRGPSSPLHF. The CDR3 nucleotides read TGTGCCTGGAGAGGCAGGGGCCCTAGTTCACCCCTCCACTTT.

The chain recombines TRBV7-3 with TRBJ1-2, with D tentatively TRBD1 (6 bases). Germline lookup yields CDR1 SGHTA and CDR2 FQGTGA. CDR3 length equals 16 residues. V was trimmed by 0 bases and J by 1 base, leaving 12 bases between them. CDR3 coding DNA: TGTGCCAGCAGCTTAACCCGGGAGGGGGGTAACTATGGCTACACCTTC. It yields the protein CASSLTREGGNYGYTF.